This TCR beta chain was sequenced in a study of shared clonotypes between healthy human individuals. V was clipped by 3 bases and J by 4 bases; unmatched bases: 14. The CDR3 length is 17 residues. Germline values: CDR1 SGHVS, CDR2 FQNEAQ. TCRdb keeps only in-frame clones here, not all; method: immunoSEQ multiplex PCR. The top ten clones hold more than 9% of a sample with roughly 300,000 clones, around 79% of them seen once. The sequencing input was memory CD4+ T cells sorted from blood. Subset indicated: CD45RA-negative fraction. This clonotype originated in a man aged 25 to 40 in good health. This chain joins TRBV7-8 and TRBJ2-5, with 7 bases that match TRBD1. DNA of the CDR3: TGTGCCAGCAGCTTTTTTATGGGACAGACATCATTAGAGACCCAGTACTTC. Its translation: CASSFFMGQTSLETQYF.